A selection of T cell receptor beta chains follows, all from one sample in a study of identical twins. From the 5' RACE reads, TCRdb called clonotypes with MiXCR, one entry per CDR3 protein. The sample yields about 810,000 distinct CDR3 sequences, roughly an eighth seen once. The sample was also linked to a second study, of yellow fever vaccine responses in identical twins.

The source material was PBMCs. The source of these receptors is a woman aged 18-29 years in good health. The CDR3 runs from the conserved cysteine through the conserved F or W. D genes are given only for firm matches. Size tells how often a clone was seen (once, few, many) or the class of an expanded clone, and some rows leave it out.

V	D	length	size	J	CDR3	DNA
TRBV6-2/TRBV6-3	.	16	few	TRBJ2-1	CASSPHSGQSENEQFF	TGTGCCAGCAGTCCTCACTCGGGACAAAGCGAAAATGAGCAGTTCTTC
TRBV14	.	15	.	TRBJ2-2	CASSRGTLNTGELFF	TGTGCCAGCAGCCGCGGGACCCTAAACACCGGGGAGCTGTTTTTT
TRBV6-5	.	13	.	TRBJ2-1	CASSRIAVGGQFF	TGTGCCAGCAGCCGGATAGCGGTAGGAGGGCAGTTCTTC
TRBV12-3/TRBV12-4	TRBD2	17	many	TRBJ2-3	CASSPDGLAGGTDTQYF	TGTGCCAGCAGTCCAGACGGACTAGCGGGAGGCACAGATACGCAGTATTTT
TRBV5-1	TRBD1	15	few	TRBJ1-1	CASSLEGDSDTEAFF	TGCGCCAGCAGCTTGGAGGGGGACAGTGACACTGAAGCTTTCTTT
TRBV6-1	.	14	few	TRBJ2-3	CASRSTAITDTQYF	TGTGCCAGCAGGTCGACAGCAATCACAGATACGCAGTATTTT
TRBV10-3	.	15	many	TRBJ2-1	CAISEGPGTYNEQFF	TGTGCCATCAGTGAGGGGCCGGGAACCTACAATGAGCAGTTCTTC
TRBV12-3/TRBV12-4	.	14	few	TRBJ1-6	CASTVDMLNSPLHF	TGTGCCAGCACCGTGGACATGTTGAATTCACCCCTCCACTTT
TRBV20-1	TRBD1	16	.	TRBJ2-1	CSARDRNRGYPNEQFF	TGCAGTGCTAGAGATCGTAACAGGGGGTACCCCAATGAGCAGTTCTTC
TRBV20-1	.	14	few	TRBJ1-2	CSARGGDLHYGYTF	TGCAGTGCTAGAGGGGGGGACCTTCACTATGGCTACACCTTC
TRBV7-9	TRBD1	15	.	TRBJ2-4	CASSPIGTDKNIQYF	TGTGCCAGCAGCCCGATCGGGACAGACAAAAACATTCAGTACTTC
TRBV2	TRBD2	15	few	TRBJ2-2	CASRGGRALTGELFF	TGTGCCAGCAGGGGCGGGAGGGCCCTCACCGGGGAGCTGTTTTTT
TRBV12-3/TRBV12-4	TRBD1	13	.	TRBJ2-5	CASRGGTGRTQYF	TGTGCCAGCAGGGGAGGGACAGGGAGGACCCAGTACTTC
TRBV27	.	16	.	TRBJ1-2	CASRPIRVGGEGGYTF	TGTGCCAGCAGGCCTATCCGGGTCGGGGGAGAGGGTGGCTACACCTTC
TRBV2	TRBD1	14	.	TRBJ2-2	CASSRDRGAGELFF	TGTGCCAGCAGCAGGGACAGGGGAGCCGGGGAGCTGTTTTTT
TRBV12-3/TRBV12-4	.	13	few	TRBJ1-1	CASRLTGSTEAFF	TGTGCCAGCAGGTTGACTGGGAGTACTGAAGCTTTCTTT
TRBV28	TRBD2	16	.	TRBJ2-1	CASSLDTGGAYNEQFF	TGTGCCAGCAGCCTAGATACGGGGGGGGCCTACAATGAGCAGTTCTTC
TRBV15	TRBD1	15	few	TRBJ1-2	CATSRGQGTNYGYTF	TGTGCCACCAGCAGGGGACAGGGCACCAACTATGGCTACACCTTC